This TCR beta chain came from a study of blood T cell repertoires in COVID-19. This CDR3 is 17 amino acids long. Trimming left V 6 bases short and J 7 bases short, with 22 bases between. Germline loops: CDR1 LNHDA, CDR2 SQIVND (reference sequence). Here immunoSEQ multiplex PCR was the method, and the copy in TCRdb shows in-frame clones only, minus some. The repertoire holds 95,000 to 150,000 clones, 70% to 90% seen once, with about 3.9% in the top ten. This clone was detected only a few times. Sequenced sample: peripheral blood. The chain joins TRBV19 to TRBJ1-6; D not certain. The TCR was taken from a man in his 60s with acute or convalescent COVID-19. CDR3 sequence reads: CASSPLRAEGGNSPLHF. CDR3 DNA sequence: TGTGCCAGTAGCCCCCTTCGCGCGGAGGGAGGCAATTCACCCCTCCACTTT.